The clone carrying this T cell receptor (beta chain) was seen just once. The antigen is undetermined. The data were taken from a study of cytomegalovirus exposure and HLA in healthy donors. The data were produced by immunoSEQ multiplex PCR, yet TCRdb's version contains in-frame clones alone and is incomplete. The top ten clones hold around 2.2% of a sample with some 69,000 clones, roughly 97% of them seen once. Study-level results: Specific recognition of CMV antigens was confirmed in vitro for a few chains (all CMV-associated). The study flagged around 160 TCR beta chains as cytomegalovirus-associated.

Material for sequencing was PBMCs. This receptor was obtained from a man aged 18 to 29 in good health and CMV-seronegative.

The CDR3 region is CSAKYNYEAFF. DNA of the CDR3: TGCAGTGCTAAATACAACTATGAAGCTTTCTTT. V and J are TRBV20-1 and TRBJ1-1, with D unresolved. The V and J ends lost 4 bases and 7 bases respectively, with 10 bases between them. The V gene's germline CDR1 is DFQATT and CDR2 SNEGSKA (reference sequence). CDR3 length: 11 residues.